This TCR beta chain is drawn from a study of CD8 T cells in ankylosing spondylitis. General study points: The study identified a TCR beta motif of roughly eight highly homologous variants that appeared characteristic of ankylosing spondylitis blood.

Comments on this clonotype: Antigen specificity is unknown.

Quantitative barcoded 5'-RACE was used to prepare TCR beta libraries. MiXCR, applied by TCRdb to the 5' RACE reads, yields one record per CDR3 protein. The sample includes more than 250,000 distinct CDR3 sequences, 6.5% to 10% seen only once; the top ten take 14% to 15%. CDR1 and CDR2 from the germline V gene are KGHDR and SFDVKD. V shed 3 bases and J 5 bases; nucleotides not matched to a gene: 8. The CDR3 spans 16 residues. Sequencing input: blood, either unsorted or a sorted T cell fraction (not recorded which). The TCR comes from a male donor with ankylosing spondylitis. V gene TRBV24-1 combines with J gene TRBJ2-7; 11 positions agree with TRBD2. The CDR3 region has the DNA TGTGCCACCAGTGATCAGTTAGCGGGAGGGCCCGACGAGCAGTACTTC. This gives the protein CATSDQLAGGPDEQYF.